Listed below are T cell receptor beta chains from one sample, sequenced in a study of cytomegalovirus exposure and HLA in healthy donors. This table comes from immunoSEQ multiplex PCR, and its TCRdb copy is limited to in-frame clones, with some not included. This repertoire includes 65,000 to 85,000 clones. Sequencing used PBMCs. The origin of the receptors is a woman aged 25 to 45 in good health and CMV-seronegative. CDR3s include the opening cysteine and the closing phenylalanine or tryptophan. A D gene is named only where the DNA matches it firmly.

J	V	D	DNA	CDR3
TRBJ1-5	TRBV4-3	.	TGCGCCAGCAGCCAAGAGAAAGGTAGAGGTCAGCCCCAGCATTTT	CASSQEKGRGQPQHF
TRBJ1-5	TRBV15	.	TGTGCCACCAGCAGAGATCCTCGCGGGCAGCCCCAGCATTTT	CATSRDPRGQPQHF
TRBJ2-5	TRBV7-6	.	TGTGCCAGCAGTTCAACTAGTCGGGAGACCCAGTACTTC	CASSSTSRETQYF
TRBJ2-7	TRBV11-2	.	TGTGCCAGCAGCTTTTGGGAGGCCGGTAAGGACGAGCAGTACTTC	CASSFWEAGKDEQYF
TRBJ2-7	TRBV6-6	.	TGTGCCAGCAGCCCTTCGGGGTACGAGCAGTACTTC	CASSPSGYEQYF
TRBJ2-1	TRBV30	TRBD2	TGTGCCGGGACTTCAAGCGGGAGGGCCTTTTACAATGAGCAGTTCTTC	CAGTSSGRAFYNEQFF
TRBJ2-5	TRBV13	.	TGTGCCAGCAGCATACCCAGGGGGACCCAGTACTTC	CASSIPRGTQYF
TRBJ2-1	TRBV7-3	.	TGTGCCAGCAGCTTACGGCCGGAGGGCAATGAGCAGTTCTTC	CASSLRPEGNEQFF
TRBJ1-2	TRBV5-1	.	TGCGCCAGCAGCTTGGGGCAGGGATACTATGGCTACACCTTC	CASSLGQGYYGYTF
TRBJ2-1	TRBV18	TRBD2	TGTGCCAGCTCACCTGGCCTAGCGGGAGGGCCGATTGAGCAGTTCTTC	CASSPGLAGGPIEQFF
TRBJ2-7	TRBV6-6	.	TGTGCCAGCAGTTACGATAGCGGCTCTTCAACCTACGAGCAGTACTTC	CASSYDSGSSTYEQYF
TRBJ2-3	TRBV28	TRBD2	TGTGCCAGCAATAGGGACCTTAGCGGGAGAACAGATACGCAGTATTTT	CASNRDLSGRTDTQYF
TRBJ1-2	TRBV30	.	TGTGCCCGGGCTCAACGACGGGCAGGGCGCCATGGCTACACCTTC	CARAQRRAGRHGYTF
TRBJ2-3	TRBV5-1	TRBD1	TGCGCCAGCAGCTACCGGACAGGGAGCACAGATACGCAGTATTTT	CASSYRTGSTDTQYF
TRBJ2-3	TRBV6-1	.	TGTGCCAGCCTAAACCCGGGAAACTCACCAAGCGCGCAGTATTTT	CASLNPGNSPSAQYF
TRBJ2-7	TRBV7-9	TRBD1	TGTGCCAGCACCTTAGGGGGCCGGGACAGGGGGCACGAGCAGTACTTC	CASTLGGRDRGHEQYF
TRBJ1-4	TRBV29-1	.	TGCAGCGTCGGAGTACGGAATAATGAAAAACTGTTTTTT	CSVGVRNNEKLFF
TRBJ2-2	TRBV4-2	TRBD2	TGTGCCAGCAGCCAGACCCTTAGCGGGTGGAACACCGGGGAGCTGTTTTTT	CASSQTLSGWNTGELFF
TRBJ2-2	TRBV5-6	TRBD2	TGTGCCAGCAGCTTGCGGCTAGCGGGAGGGGGGACCGGGGAGCTGTTTTTT	CASSLRLAGGGTGELFF
TRBJ2-2	TRBV29-1	TRBD1	TGCAGCGTTGAGGGGACCAGGGGGCGCAGCACCGGGGAGCTGTTTTTT	CSVEGTRGRSTGELFF
TRBJ2-1	TRBV9	TRBD2	TGTGCCAGCAGCGTAACGAGGTCTAGCGGGAAGGCTAACAATGAGCAGTTCTTC	CASSVTRSSGKANNEQFF
TRBJ2-1	TRBV30	TRBD2	TGTGCCTGGAGCCCCAACCGACTAGCGCCCTACAATGAGCAGTTCTTC	CAWSPNRLAPYNEQFF
TRBJ2-1	TRBV4-2	.	TGTGCCAGCAGCCAAGGTCTGCGCGGGGCCACCTACAATGAGCAGTTCTTC	CASSQGLRGATYNEQFF
TRBJ2-1	TRBV7-9	TRBD2	TGTGCCAGCAGCTTAGGACTAGCGGTTCTTAATGAGCAGTTCTTC	CASSLGLAVLNEQFF
TRBJ1-1	TRBV30	TRBD1	TGTGCCTGGAGTGTGGAGGGGGCGGTCGGAGCTTTCTTT	CAWSVEGAVGAFF
TRBJ2-7	TRBV4-1	.	TGCGCCAGCAGCCAAGGGGGGGTCTACGAGCAGTACTTC	CASSQGGVYEQYF
TRBJ2-7	TRBV4-1	TRBD1	TGCGCCAGCAGCCACCTACAGGGGTCCTTCCCCTACGAGCAGTACTTC	CASSHLQGSFPYEQYF
TRBJ1-6	TRBV7-9	.	TGTGCCAGCAGCCCGCAGGGAGGAGGAAATTCACCCCTCCACTTT	CASSPQGGGNSPLHF
TRBJ2-7	TRBV6-1	TRBD1	TGTGCCAGCAGTTTGTACAGGGGCTGGTACGAGCAGTACTTC	CASSLYRGWYEQYF
TRBJ2-5	TRBV30	.	TGCGCCTGGAGTGTTCGGGAGACCCAGTACTTC	CAWSVRETQYF
TRBJ2-2	TRBV5-1	.	TGCGCCAGCAGCTTGGCTGCGCGGGGGAACACCGGGGAGCTGTTTTTT	CASSLAARGNTGELFF
TRBJ1-4	TRBV18	TRBD1	TGTGCCAGCTCACTGGACAGGACAACTAATGAAAAACTGTTTTTT	CASSLDRTTNEKLFF
TRBJ1-5	TRBV27	TRBD1	TGTGCCAGCAGTCGGACAGGGCTCAGCAATCAGCCCCAGCATTTT	CASSRTGLSNQPQHF
TRBJ1-2	TRBV30	.	TGTGCCTGGAGTGATAAGGCCAGGGGCCTCTATGGCTACACCTTC	CAWSDKARGLYGYTF
TRBJ1-5	TRBV5-1	TRBD1	TGCGCCAGCAGGTCGACAGGGCCTAGCAATCAGCCCCAGCATTTT	CASRSTGPSNQPQHF
TRBJ1-2	TRBV6-5	TRBD1	TGTGCCAGCAGTCCGGACAGGAAATTGTATGGCTACACCTTC	CASSPDRKLYGYTF